A selection of T cell receptor beta chains follows, all from one sample in a study of blood T cells in healthy people across ages. One entry per CDR3 protein results from TCRdb running MiXCR on the 5' RACE reads. The top ten clones hold about 6.3% of a sample with over 1,300,000 distinct CDR3 sequences, 59% of them seen once. The sequencing sample was made of blood. All receptors come from a man aged 18 to 30 in good health. Each CDR3 is given with its conserved first and last residue. The D gene is left open where the match is weak. Not every row has a clone size; where given, it reads once, few, many or a size class.

>TRBJ2-2|NA|NA|TRBV9
TGTGCCAGTCGCCCGATAGAAAACACCGGGGAGCTGTTTTTT
CASRPIENTGELFF
>TRBJ2-2|NA|TRBD1|TRBV7-8
TGTGCCAGCAGCCTGCACGGACAGGGGCCGAAGCTGTTTTTT
CASSLHGQGPKLFF
>TRBJ2-7|once|NA|TRBV13
TGTGCCAGCAGCTTATTCGGGTGGTTGCACTACGAGCAGTACTTC
CASSLFGWLHYEQYF
>TRBJ2-3|once|NA|TRBV5-1
TGCGCCAGCAGCTTGGAACCCACCTCCTTCGCGGATACGCAGTATTTT
CASSLEPTSFADTQYF
>TRBJ2-3|NA|NA|TRBV28
TGTGCCAGCAGTAAAATAACAGATACGCAGTATTTT
CASSKITDTQYF
>TRBJ2-1|NA|TRBD2|TRBV5-1
TGCGCCAGCAGCTTAACTAGCGGGAGTGGCAGTGAGCAGTTCTTC
CASSLTSGSGSEQFF
>TRBJ1-5|NA|TRBD1|TRBV28
TGTGCCAGCAGCCGCCCCAAGAGACAGGGATATCAGCCCCAGCATTTT
CASSRPKRQGYQPQHF
>TRBJ1-5|few|TRBD1|TRBV20-1
TGCAGTGCTAGATCGGGGGACAGGGCAAATCAGCCCCAGCATTTT
CSARSGDRANQPQHF
>TRBJ2-2|NA|TRBD2|TRBV12-3/TRBV12-4
TGTGCCAGCAGCTTTAGCGGGACGAACACCGGGGAGCTGTTTTTT
CASSFSGTNTGELFF
>TRBJ2-4|NA|NA|TRBV2
TGTGCCAGCAGTGAATTGGCCGTAGCCAAAAACATTCAGTACTTC
CASSELAVAKNIQYF
>TRBJ2-3|NA|NA|TRBV27
TGTGCCAGCAGTCCCCGATGGGCCATCACAGATACGCAGTATTTT
CASSPRWAITDTQYF